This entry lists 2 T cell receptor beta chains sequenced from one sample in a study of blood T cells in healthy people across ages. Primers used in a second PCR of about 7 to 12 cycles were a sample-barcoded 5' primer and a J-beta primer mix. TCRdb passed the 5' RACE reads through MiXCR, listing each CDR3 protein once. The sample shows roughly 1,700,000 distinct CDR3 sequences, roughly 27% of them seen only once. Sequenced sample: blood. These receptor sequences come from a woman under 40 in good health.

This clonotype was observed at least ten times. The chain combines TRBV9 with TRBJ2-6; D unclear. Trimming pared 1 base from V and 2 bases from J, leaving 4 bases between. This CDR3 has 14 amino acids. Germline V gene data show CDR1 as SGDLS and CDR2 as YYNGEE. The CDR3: CASSVLAGANVLTF. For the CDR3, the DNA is TGTGCCAGCAGCGTATTAGCTGGGGCCAACGTCCTGACTTTC.

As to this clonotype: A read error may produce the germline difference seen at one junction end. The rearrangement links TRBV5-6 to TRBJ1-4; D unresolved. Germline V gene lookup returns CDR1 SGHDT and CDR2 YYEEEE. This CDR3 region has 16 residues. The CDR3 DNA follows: TGTGCCAACAGCTTCCAAACCGAAGTCTTCAATGAAAAACTGTTTTTT. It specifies CANSFQTEVFNEKLFF.